A selection of T cell receptor beta chains follows, all from one sample in a study of CD8 T cells in Susac syndrome. Each CDR3 protein gets one entry after TCRdb re-called the immunoSEQ multiplex PCR reads with MiXCR. In the table there are 150,000 to 200,000 distinct CDR3 sequences, approximately 95% of which are singletons. Material for sequencing was CD4+ T cells from PBMCs. Receptors were obtained from a human donor with Susac syndrome. The CDR3 runs from the conserved cysteine through the conserved F or W. Clone size, where shown, is once, few, many, or a class for clones that have expanded.

>.|TRBJ2-5|TRBV29-1
CSVQDSQETQYF
>.|TRBJ1-1|TRBV7-3
CASSFGNTEAFF
>.|TRBJ2-5|TRBV2
CASSRLATQETQYF
>.|TRBJ2-5|TRBV4-3
CASSRRLAGVEETQYF
>.|TRBJ2-7|TRBV28
CASSSLGLGSYEQYF
>.|TRBJ1-2|TRBV27
CASSSTAANYGYTF
>.|TRBJ1-5|TRBV30
CALNEGGQYQHF
>.|TRBJ2-7|TRBV5-1
CASSLSDAYEQYF
>.|TRBJ2-4|TRBV14
CASSQDRGLNIQYF
>.|TRBJ1-6|TRBV4-2
CASSQEDRVSPLHF
>.|TRBJ1-3|TRBV20-1
CSAPRQGSGNTIYF
>once|TRBJ1-6|TRBV20-1
CSARPGQSSYNSPLHF
>.|TRBJ1-3|TRBV3-1
CASSQDGGSGNTIYF
>.|TRBJ2-2|TRBV19
CASTPTGGGGELFF
>.|TRBJ2-7|TRBV29-1
CSVLGSPGEQYF
>.|TRBJ2-6|TRBV7-9
CASRSDRLSSGANVLTF
>.|TRBJ2-7|TRBV5-4
CASSLAVSGPYEQYF
>once|TRBJ2-7|TRBV12-3/TRBV12-4
CASIVAGTGDEQYF
>.|TRBJ2-7|TRBV15
CATSRGDSSYEQYF
>.|TRBJ2-3|TRBV7-9
CASSLLRRLSTDTQYF
>.|TRBJ1-2|TRBV12-3/TRBV12-4
CASSPADYGYTF
>.|TRBJ2-2|TRBV14
CASSLLGRGASGELFF
>.|TRBJ2-7|TRBV28
CASSWRDYPSYEQYF
>.|TRBJ2-5|TRBV7-9
CASSQPGQGETQYF
>.|TRBJ2-7|TRBV5-1
CASNSGDHEQYF
>.|TRBJ2-4|TRBV6-1
CASSESPGQSKNIQYF
>.|TRBJ2-7|TRBV20-1
CSARDRPYEQYF
>once|TRBJ1-2|TRBV20-1
CSATGQGNRGYTF
>once|TRBJ1-5|TRBV15
CATRGPGQGNQPQHF
>.|TRBJ1-2|TRBV29-1
CSVGAGTGDTYTF
>.|TRBJ2-5|TRBV29-1
CSVRTSGYETQYF
>.|TRBJ1-2|TRBV6-6
CASSYSNYGYTF
>.|TRBJ2-1|TRBV29-1
CSAAVRWDNEQFF
>.|TRBJ2-1|TRBV20-1
CSARQGHNEQFF
>.|TRBJ2-2|TRBV30
CAWRTDPNTGELFF
>.|TRBJ2-3|TRBV6-5
CASSSPGHPSTDTQYF
>.|TRBJ1-6|TRBV27
CASSLQTGRNSPLHF
>.|TRBJ2-1|TRBV28
CASSSPWDSSTYNEQFF
>.|TRBJ2-3|TRBV4-2
CASSQAAGSTDTQYF
>.|TRBJ2-7|TRBV7-8
CASSLVAAGGYEQYF
>.|TRBJ1-1|TRBV4-2
CASSPGGTQAFF
>once|TRBJ2-5|TRBV28
CASSLDSGRRETQYF
>few|TRBJ2-5|TRBV28
CASSLAGGAETQYF
>.|TRBJ2-3|TRBV6-6
CASTRDYDTDTQYF
>.|TRBJ2-1|TRBV20-1
CSAATSGSYDEQFF
>.|TRBJ2-5|TRBV18
CASSTYREETQYF
>.|TRBJ2-5|TRBV28
CASSPGHSSQETQYF